Listed here is a single T cell receptor beta chain. The CDR3 is 15 residues long. Looked up from germline, CDR1 is LGHNA and CDR2 is YNFKEQ. The V end lost 7 bases, the J end lost 5 bases, and 20 bases lay between the germline ends. These data come from a study of blood T cells in healthy people across ages. A J-beta primer mix and a sample-barcoded 5' primer were used in a second PCR of roughly 7 to 12 cycles. From the 5' RACE reads, TCRdb called clonotypes with MiXCR, one entry per CDR3 protein. This sample yields 1.5 million to 2 million distinct CDR3 sequences, of which about 49% are seen a single time; around 2.1% belongs to the top ten. Per individual sample, total RNA of at least 6 micrograms was extracted.

This sequence originates from a woman in her 40s in good health. J is TRBJ2-5 and V is TRBV4-2, with D unresolved. The sequencing input was blood. CDR3 protein: CASTPQPLSRETQYF. The CDR3 nucleotides are TGTGCCAGCACCCCGCAGCCACTTAGTCGGGAGACCCAGTACTTC.